This T cell receptor (beta chain) is drawn from a study of blood T cell repertoires in COVID-19 (TCRdb year 2020). For the study in its entirety: The collaborator samples originated in the United States, Italy and Spain and spanned the acute and convalescent phases of COVID-19. The material from the prospective study consisted of cDNA or gDNA derived from T cells, B-cell-depleted T cells, or PBMCs. Where HLA class I and class II types were available, the types were taken from metadata supplied by the sample provider, not from assay-based typing. The samples were drawn from the first 160 participants of the ongoing ImmuneRACE study and from 1,200 or so subjects provided by 6 global collaborators. Deeply sampled blood TCRbeta repertoires from subjects exposed to, actively infected with, or recovered from COVID-19 were included in the dataset. The repertoires were released in a freely available public database intended as a resource for research on the immune response to SARS-CoV-2. Sample metadata almost always included a de-identified subject ID, COVID-19 status, age in years and sex. Findings and caveats that apply to the study as a whole: How much clinical and demographic metadata was included differed by source and by participant, and the metadata was provided uncurated.

For this clone: It has no known antigen specificity. No quality values exist for individual bases; no much larger clone is one base distant.

One collaborating source in Seattle enrolled patients while the patients were actively infected and followed the patients over time throughout the course of disease. Collaborating institutions collected whole blood in K2EDTA tubes following their own protocols. For TCRbeta analysis, collaborator samples were shipped as frozen whole blood, as isolated PBMCs, or as DNA extracted from either sample type. TCRbeta CDR3 regions were amplified from genomic DNA using the immunoSEQ Assay, a bias-controlled multiplex PCR. The paper's data handling went like this. The number of nucleated cells in each sample was estimated by amplification of reference gene primers within the assay. To quantify the absolute abundance of each unique TCRbeta CDR3 rearrangement, sequence reads were collapsed and filtered. Productive Simpson clonality was computed per sample as the square root of Simpson's diversity index over productive rearrangements. Entries here come from immuneACCESS through TCRdb and include only in-frame sequences with V and J called. Some clones fail to appear in such tables; in the studies checked, an unresolved V gene covers under half of the shortfall, and the cause of the remainder is unknown. For V, J and clone size, that table is used; D and trimming come from the DNA. This sample comprises 400,000 to 450,000 clones, roughly 88% of them detected only once. Of the sample, roughly 12% is held by the ten largest clones.

The V end loses 2 bases and the J end loses 5 bases, and a stretch of 6 bases separates them. The CDR3 contains 13 residues, cysteine and phenylalanine counted. Here the CDR3 DNA is all that survives: 39 bases in frame from base 1. The clonotype originates from a woman between 50 and 59 years old with COVID-19, enrolled during active disease. The receptor chain draws on TRBV12-3 or TRBV12-4 and TRBJ2-2; the D gene is unclear. The sample consisted of peripheral blood. The sequenced DNA: TGTGCCAGCAGTTTATCGGTAACCGGGGAGCTGTTTTTT. Translated, this is CASSLSVTGELFF.